The 4 T cell receptor beta chains in this list originate from one sample, sequenced in a study of blood T cell repertoires in COVID-19. Sequenced by immunoSEQ multiplex PCR; TCRdb stores in-frame clones only, minus some. This table holds 100,000 to 150,000 clones, around nine tenths found once. The material sequenced was peripheral blood. All receptors derive from a man aged 50-59 years with active COVID-19.

V and J are TRBV2 and TRBJ2-1, with a tentative D call TRBD1 (5 bases). The CDR3 consists of 12 residues. Germline CDR1 SNHLY, CDR2 FYNNEI. V was trimmed by 5 bases and J by 4 bases, leaving 6 bases between them. For the CDR3, the DNA is TGTGCCAGCAGTTCAGGGTACAATGAGCAGTTCTTC. Its translation: CASSSGYNEQFF.

This chain connects TRBV4-1 to TRBJ2-1; TRBD2 is a possible D gene (6 bases). V was shortened by 1 base and J by 6 bases, with 13 bases between the two germline ends. Germline CDR1 MGHRA, CDR2 YSYEKL. This CDR3 comprises 15 residues. The CDR3 DNA follows: TGCGCCAGCAGCCAAGGTCACGGAGGGGCCAATGAGCAGTTCTTC. Protein sequence: CASSQGHGGANEQFF.

This clone appeared a single time. As DNA, the CDR3 is TGTGCCAGCAACGGAGCTAGCGGGGGGTTGAGAGATACGCAGTATTTT. Protein product: CASNGASGGLRDTQYF. This chain joins TRBV19 and TRBJ2-3, with 11 bases identical to TRBD2. The CDR3 sequence is 16 residues long. With 9 bases clipped from V and 5 bases from J, the junction kept 13 bases outside the gene matches. Germline CDR1 reads LNHDA; CDR2 reads SQIVND (reference sequence).

The chain carries TRBV9 and TRBJ2-1; TRBD2 matches 12 bases. The CDR3 consists of 17 residues. Trimming removed 2 bases from V and 9 bases from J; junction bases left unmatched: 12. Germline V gives CDR1 SGDLS, CDR2 YYNGEE. The CDR3 loop is CASSVRQGGLAGSEQFF. The CDR3 coding sequence is TGTGCCAGCAGCGTCCGACAGGGTGGACTAGCGGGATCTGAGCAGTTCTTC. Based on the CDR3 plus reference TRBV9 and TRBJ2-1, the full variable domain is DSGVTQTPKHLITATGQRVTLRCSPRSGDLSVYWYQQSLDQGLQFLIQYYNGEERAKGNILERFSAQQFPDLHSELNLSSLELGDSALYFCASSVRQGGLAGSEQFFGPGTRLTVL.